Included here is one T cell receptor (beta chain) sequence, with context. Its antigen is undetermined. The sample is drawn from a study of cytomegalovirus exposure and HLA in healthy donors. On the study more broadly: Tens of millions of unique TCRs from HLA-typed donors were held in an early release of data. Overall study findings and caveats: In vitro, a few CMV-associated chains proved specific for CMV antigens. Reportedly, fewer N-insertions than the approximately 700-donor mean appeared in an Asian-associated ancestry cluster in a later analysis.

V lost 7 bases and J 6 bases, leaving 13 bases between the germline ends. Looked up from germline, CDR1 is LNHDA and CDR2 is SQIVND (reference sequence). The CDR3 runs 13 residues. Primers for the PCR totalled 60 Vbeta and 13 Jbeta. Produced via immunoSEQ multiplex PCR; TCRdb's table is partial and in-frame only. The sample yields under 200,000 clones, around 74% seen once. Sample: PBMCs. The receptor's source is a woman aged 25 to 39 in good health and CMV-seronegative. The chain employs TRBV19 and TRBJ2-1; the D gene is possibly TRBD2 (6 bases). In nucleotides, the CDR3 is TGTGCCAGTAATCGGGACTTGTTCAATGAGCAGTTCTTC. Protein: CASNRDLFNEQFF.